Given below is one TCR beta chain in context. This entry comes from a study of blood T cell repertoires in COVID-19. Turning to the study itself: Italy, Spain and the United States were the sources of the convalescent and acute COVID-19 samples. T cells, B-cell-depleted T cells, or PBMCs supplied cDNA or gDNA.

Trimming pared 6 bases from V and 3 bases from J, leaving 10 bases between. The CDR3 sequence is 13 residues long. Germline CDR1 reads LGHNA; CDR2 reads YSLEER. The table came from immunoSEQ multiplex PCR; TCRdb's copy has only in-frame clones and leaves some out. Of some 150,000 clones in the sample, approximately 86% were seen once. The receptor comes from a woman aged 60-70 years with active or convalescent COVID-19. This chain uses TRBV4-3 with TRBJ2-3; a possible D gene is TRBD2 (5 bases). Sequencing used peripheral blood. The chain's CDR3 is CASSVRETDTQYF. CDR3 nucleotide sequence: TGCGCCAGCAGTGTGAGGGAGACAGATACGCAGTATTTT.